The rows below give T cell receptor beta chains drawn from one sample of a study of shared clonotypes between healthy human individuals. The assay was immunoSEQ multiplex PCR, and TCRdb's table has in-frame clones only and misses some. This table holds roughly 2.1 million clones, about 93% found once. The sample comprised naive CD8+ T cells from PBMCs. The receptors come from a man in his late teens or twenties in good health. Some clones in this sample may be carry-over from other donors' samples. Both conserved end residues are trimmed from each CDR3. Fields, in order: CDR3 protein, V gene, J gene, CDR3 length.

ASSAGGLGQPQH	TRBV9	TRBJ1-5	12
ASSLVQGNTEAF	TRBV5-1	TRBJ1-1	12
ASSDDSHDQPQH	TRBV7-9	TRBJ1-5	12
ASSYSLNTEAF	TRBV6-5	TRBJ1-1	11
ASSLEFGGEGNQPQH	TRBV7-8	TRBJ1-5	15
ASKNGRGSHEQY	TRBV7-9	TRBJ2-7	12
ASSVGGAPETQY	TRBV9	TRBJ2-5	12
ASSPQQETQY	TRBV10-2	TRBJ2-5	10
ASSSSRDRAHEAF	TRBV5-1	TRBJ1-1	13
SAPAFLGQNYGYT	TRBV29-1	TRBJ1-2	13
ASSRASGRSSYNEQF	TRBV27	TRBJ2-1	15
AISESGGGNTEAF	TRBV10-3	TRBJ1-1	13
ASSRAGGPYNEQF	TRBV7-6	TRBJ2-1	13
ASSLFDANTGELF	TRBV5-4	TRBJ2-2	13
ASSEPGRVWGQPQH	TRBV5-8	TRBJ1-5	14
ASSPTRGLNQPQH	TRBV6-5	TRBJ1-5	13
ASSYPLAGGGYEQY	TRBV6-5	TRBJ2-7	14
ASSLAGLAAEQF	TRBV7-9	TRBJ2-1	12
ASSATYNEQF	TRBV9	TRBJ2-1	10
ASSLSTQANTEAF	TRBV28	TRBJ1-1	13
ASSFRTGYNEQF	TRBV5-8	TRBJ2-1	12
ASSNNPGTGAYEQY	TRBV7-8	TRBJ2-7	14
ASSLRQGVGGAQY	TRBV27	TRBJ2-5	13
ASSLTGGGYT	TRBV28	TRBJ1-2	10
ASSFYSGANVLT	TRBV27	TRBJ2-6	12
ASSTSPNGAQY	TRBV7-9	TRBJ2-5	11
ASSYGGIPYEQY	TRBV6-6	TRBJ2-7	12
AWSGRQGKETQY	TRBV30	TRBJ2-5	12
ASSLLMGRDTGELF	TRBV19	TRBJ2-2	14
ASSEGAGARNGYT	TRBV6-1	TRBJ1-2	13
ASSLTKNIQY	TRBV28	TRBJ2-4	10
ASSLGPAEQY	TRBV11-2	TRBJ2-7	10
SVEGLANQETQY	TRBV29-1	TRBJ2-5	12
AWTWGTGYEQY	TRBV30	TRBJ2-7	11
SVVPAYLPDTQY	TRBV29-1	TRBJ2-3	12
ASSQGRSSYEQY	TRBV4-2	TRBJ2-7	12
ASSPGLTYNEQF	TRBV27	TRBJ2-1	12
ASSYLGVNQPQH	TRBV27	TRBJ1-5	12
ASSSYPVDLDNYGYT	TRBV13	TRBJ1-2	15
ASSGFIGGTQETQY	TRBV6-1	TRBJ2-5	14
ASSPPSAGYAGELF	TRBV9	TRBJ2-2	14
AWSGPIGETQY	TRBV30	TRBJ2-5	11
ASSPHIGTGNEQY	TRBV6-5	TRBJ2-7	13
ASSPYIGQNYQPQH	TRBV27	TRBJ1-5	14
ASSTEPGQVFNQPQH	TRBV19	TRBJ1-5	15
ASSLGLEIYNEQF	TRBV7-9	TRBJ2-1	13
ASSLGNRDYGYT	TRBV13	TRBJ1-2	12